This record looks at one T cell receptor (beta chain) sequence and its context. Antigen specificity is unknown. PCR amplification relied on 60 Vbeta primers (plus 13 Jbeta primers). Assay used: immunoSEQ multiplex PCR; TCRdb lists only in-frame clones, some missing. The sample lists under 50,000 clones, roughly 87% seen once, with around 8% in the top ten. The data are from a study of cytomegalovirus exposure and HLA in healthy donors. Findings and limits, study-wide: Several of the most significant clusters appeared, in a later analysis, to be linked to common viral pathogens.

The donors (healthy individuals) were bone marrow donors. What was sequenced was PBMCs. The clonotype comes from a woman aged 40 to 55 in good health and CMV-seropositive.

The CDR3 loop reads CASSQVGQPETQYF. In DNA, the CDR3 is TGTGCCAGCAGCCAAGTGGGACAGCCAGAGACCCAGTACTTC. The chain combines TRBV4-2 with TRBJ2-5, with 7 bases fitting TRBD1. The CDR3 covers 14 residues. The germline V gene encodes CDR1 LGHNA and CDR2 YNFKEQ. V was pared by 1 base and J by 4 bases, with 3 bases of the junction left unmatched.